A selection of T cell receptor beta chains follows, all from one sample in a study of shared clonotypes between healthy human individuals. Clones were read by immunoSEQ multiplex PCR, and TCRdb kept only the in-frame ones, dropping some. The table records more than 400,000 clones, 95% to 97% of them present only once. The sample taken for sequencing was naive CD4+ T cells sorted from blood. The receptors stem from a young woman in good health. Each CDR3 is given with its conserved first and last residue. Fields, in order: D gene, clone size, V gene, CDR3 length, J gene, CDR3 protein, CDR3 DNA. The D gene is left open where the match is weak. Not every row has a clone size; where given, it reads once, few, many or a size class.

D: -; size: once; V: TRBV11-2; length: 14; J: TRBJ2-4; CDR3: CASSLVLSKNIQYF; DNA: TGTGCCAGCAGCTTGGTACTGTCCAAAAACATTCAGTACTTC
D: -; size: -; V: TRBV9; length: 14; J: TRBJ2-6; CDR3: CASSSHSGANVLTF; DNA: TGTGCCAGCAGCTCGCACTCCGGGGCCAACGTCCTGACTTTC
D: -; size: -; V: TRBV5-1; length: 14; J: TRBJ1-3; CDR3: CASRLALDGNTIYF; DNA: TGCGCCAGCAGGCTGGCTTTGGACGGAAACACCATATATTTT
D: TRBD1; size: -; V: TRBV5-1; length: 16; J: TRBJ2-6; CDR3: CASSLDRGSGANVLTF; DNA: TGCGCCAGCAGCTTGGACAGGGGATCTGGGGCCAACGTCCTGACTTTC
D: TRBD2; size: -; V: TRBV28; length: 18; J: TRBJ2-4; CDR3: CASSAGTTITLAKNIQYF; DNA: TGTGCCAGCAGCGCCGGGACTACAATTACCCTAGCCAAAAACATTCAGTACTTC
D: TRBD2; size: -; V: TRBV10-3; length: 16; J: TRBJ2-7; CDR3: CAISESLAGSSYEQYF; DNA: TGTGCCATCAGTGAGTCCCTAGCGGGGAGCTCCTACGAGCAGTACTTC
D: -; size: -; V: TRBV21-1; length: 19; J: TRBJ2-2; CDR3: CASTIRRLAGGLCPGELFF; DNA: TGTGCCAGCACTATAAGGAGACTAGCGGGAGGGCTCTGTCCCGGGGAGCTGTTTTTT
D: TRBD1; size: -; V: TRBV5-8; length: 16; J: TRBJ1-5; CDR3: CASSPGTGRSYQPQHF; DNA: TGTGCCAGCAGCCCCGGGACAGGGAGGTCGTATCAGCCCCAGCATTTT
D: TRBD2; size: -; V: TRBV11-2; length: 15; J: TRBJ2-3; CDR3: CASSLTSGSSDTQYF; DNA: TGTGCCAGCAGCTTAACTAGCGGGAGTTCGGATACGCAGTATTTT
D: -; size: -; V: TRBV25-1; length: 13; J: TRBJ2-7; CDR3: CASSERTTDEQYF; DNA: TGTGCCAGCAGTGAACGGACGACTGACGAGCAGTACTTC
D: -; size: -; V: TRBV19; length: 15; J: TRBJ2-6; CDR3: CASTPGGSGANVLTF; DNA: TGTGCCAGTACCCCCGGAGGTTCCGGGGCCAACGTCCTGACTTTC
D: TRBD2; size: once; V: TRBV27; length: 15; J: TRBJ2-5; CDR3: CATAALAGVVETQYF; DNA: TGTGCCACCGCGGCTTTGGCGGGAGTTGTGGAGACCCAGTACTTC
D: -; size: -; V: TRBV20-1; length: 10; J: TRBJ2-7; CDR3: CSARSEEQYF; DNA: TGCAGTGCTAGATCTGAAGAGCAGTACTTC
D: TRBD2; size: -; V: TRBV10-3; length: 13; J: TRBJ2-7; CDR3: CAIMREGSYEQYF; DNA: TGTGCCATCATGCGGGAGGGGTCCTACGAGCAGTACTTC
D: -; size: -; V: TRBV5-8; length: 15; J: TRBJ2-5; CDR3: CASSFPGPIQETQYF; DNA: TGTGCCAGCAGCTTTCCAGGCCCGATTCAAGAGACCCAGTACTTC
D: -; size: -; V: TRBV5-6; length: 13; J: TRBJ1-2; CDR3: CASSPGQNYGYTF; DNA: TGTGCCAGCAGCCCCGGACAGAACTATGGCTACACCTTC
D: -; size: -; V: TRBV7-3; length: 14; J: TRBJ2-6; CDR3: CASSASSGANVLTF; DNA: TGTGCCAGCAGCGCCTCCTCTGGGGCCAACGTCCTGACTTTC
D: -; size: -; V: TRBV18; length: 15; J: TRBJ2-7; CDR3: CASSPPGVYSYEQYF; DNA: TGTGCCAGCTCACCCCCGGGGGTTTACTCCTACGAGCAGTACTTC
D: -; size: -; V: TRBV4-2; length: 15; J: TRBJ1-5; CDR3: CASSQELAGNQPQHF; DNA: TGTGCCAGCAGCCAAGAGCTGGCTGGCAATCAGCCCCAGCATTTT
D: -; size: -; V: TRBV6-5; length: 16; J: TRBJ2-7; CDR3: CASSYYGSGKLYEQYF; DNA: TGTGCCAGCAGTTACTATGGTAGCGGAAAACTCTACGAGCAGTACTTC
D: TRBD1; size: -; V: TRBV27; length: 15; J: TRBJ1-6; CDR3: CASSLRQGNNSPLHF; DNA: TGTGCCAGCAGTTTACGACAGGGAAATAATTCACCCCTCCACTTT
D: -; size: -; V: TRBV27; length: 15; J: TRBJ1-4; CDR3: CASAGRGWAREKLFF; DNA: TGTGCCAGCGCCGGGAGAGGGTGGGCTCGGGAAAAACTGTTTTTT
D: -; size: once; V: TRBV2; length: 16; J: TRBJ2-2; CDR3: CASSEAGSRNTGELFF; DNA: TGTGCCAGCAGTGAAGCGGGCAGCAGGAACACCGGGGAGCTGTTTTTT
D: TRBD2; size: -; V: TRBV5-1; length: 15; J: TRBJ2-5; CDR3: CASSGRTSVQETQYF; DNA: TGCGCCAGCAGCGGACGGACTAGCGTACAAGAGACCCAGTACTTC
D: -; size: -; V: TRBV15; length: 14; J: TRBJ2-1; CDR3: CATSRDSGYNEQFF; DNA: TGTGCCACCAGCAGAGATAGCGGTTACAATGAGCAGTTCTTC
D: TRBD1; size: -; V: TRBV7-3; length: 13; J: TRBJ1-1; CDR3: CASRAGTAGEAFF; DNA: TGTGCCAGCAGGGCCGGGACAGCGGGGGAAGCTTTCTTT
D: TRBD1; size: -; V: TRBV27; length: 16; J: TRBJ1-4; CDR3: CASRRQGAATNEKLFF; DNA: TGTGCCAGCAGGAGACAGGGGGCAGCAACTAATGAAAAACTGTTTTTT
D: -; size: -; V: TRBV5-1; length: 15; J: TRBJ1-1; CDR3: CASSLASQGAGEAFF; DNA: TGCGCCAGCAGCTTGGCCTCACAGGGTGCCGGTGAAGCTTTCTTT
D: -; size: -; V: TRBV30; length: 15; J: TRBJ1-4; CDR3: CAWSADRATNEKLFF; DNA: TGTGCCTGGAGTGCGGACCGAGCAACTAATGAAAAACTGTTTTTT
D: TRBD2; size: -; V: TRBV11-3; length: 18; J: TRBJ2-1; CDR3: CASSLGAGRTSGNNEQFF; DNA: TGTGCCAGCAGCCTTGGGGCAGGGAGGACTAGCGGGAACAATGAGCAGTTCTTC
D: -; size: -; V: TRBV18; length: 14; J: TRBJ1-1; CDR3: CASSPQTENTEAFF; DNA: TGTGCCAGCTCACCGCAGACAGAGAACACTGAAGCTTTCTTT
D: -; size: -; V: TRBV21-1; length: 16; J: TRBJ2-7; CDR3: CASSKGAGRLPYEQYF; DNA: TGTGCCAGCAGCAAAGGGGCGGGTAGATTACCCTACGAGCAGTACTTC
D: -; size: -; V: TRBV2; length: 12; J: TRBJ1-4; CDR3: CASQIGHEKLFF; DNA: TGTGCCAGCCAAATAGGGCATGAAAAACTGTTTTTT
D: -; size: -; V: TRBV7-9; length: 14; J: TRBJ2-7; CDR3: CASTPRDRAYEQYF; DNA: TGTGCCAGCACCCCGCGGGACCGCGCCTACGAGCAGTACTTC
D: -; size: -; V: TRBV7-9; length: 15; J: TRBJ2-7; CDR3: CASSSLGTGLYEQYF; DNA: TGTGCCAGCAGCTCCCTGGGAACGGGGCTCTACGAGCAGTACTTC
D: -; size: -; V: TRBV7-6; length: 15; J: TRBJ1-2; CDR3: CASSLGPGSNYGYTF; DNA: TGTGCCAGCAGCTTAGGACCAGGTTCTAACTATGGCTACACCTTC
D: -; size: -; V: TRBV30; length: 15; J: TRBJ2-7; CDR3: CAWSVAVGVKYEQYF; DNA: TGTGCCTGGAGTGTAGCGGTTGGGGTCAAATACGAGCAGTACTTC
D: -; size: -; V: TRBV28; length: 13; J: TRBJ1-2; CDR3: CASSLENPYGYTF; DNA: TGTGCCAGCAGTTTGGAAAACCCGTATGGCTACACCTTC
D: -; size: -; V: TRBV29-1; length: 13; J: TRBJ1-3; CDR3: CSVGEQLGNTIYF; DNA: TGCAGCGTTGGAGAACAGCTGGGAAACACCATATATTTT
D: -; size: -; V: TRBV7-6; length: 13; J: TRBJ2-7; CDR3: CASSFQGLYEQYF; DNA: TGTGCCAGCAGCTTCCAGGGGCTATACGAGCAGTACTTC
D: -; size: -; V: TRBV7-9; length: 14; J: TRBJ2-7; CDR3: CASSLSRSSYEQYF; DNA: TGTGCCAGCAGCTTAAGTCGGAGCTCCTACGAGCAGTACTTC
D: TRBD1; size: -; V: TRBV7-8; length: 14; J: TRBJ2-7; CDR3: CASSLRGNRDRQYF; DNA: TGTGCCAGCAGCTTAAGGGGGAACCGGGACAGACAGTACTTC
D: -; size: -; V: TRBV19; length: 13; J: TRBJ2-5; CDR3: CASSPWDSETQYF; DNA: TGTGCCAGTAGTCCTTGGGATTCGGAGACCCAGTACTTC
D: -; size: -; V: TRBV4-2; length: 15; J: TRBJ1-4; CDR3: CASSQLRGGGEKLFF; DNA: TGTGCCAGCAGCCAGCTACGAGGAGGAGGTGAAAAACTGTTTTTT
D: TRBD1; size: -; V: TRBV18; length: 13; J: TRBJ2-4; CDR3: CASSQGAGNIQYF; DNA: TGTGCCAGCTCCCAGGGGGCTGGAAACATTCAGTACTTC
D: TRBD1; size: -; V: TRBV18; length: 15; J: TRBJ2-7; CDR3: CASSHGQGVGYEQYF; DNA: TGTGCCAGCTCACATGGACAGGGGGTCGGGTACGAGCAGTACTTC
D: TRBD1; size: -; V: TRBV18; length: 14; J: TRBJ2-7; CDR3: CASFPGQGGYEQYF; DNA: TGTGCCAGCTTCCCGGGACAGGGGGGCTACGAGCAGTACTTC